Presented here are 6 T cell receptor beta chains from one specimen sequenced in a study of control samples from healthy donors and cancer patients. Generated by immunoSEQ multiplex PCR, the TCRdb table keeps only in-frame clones and is missing some. In the table there are fewer than 95,000 clones, 91% of which are singletons. The sample taken for sequencing was blood. Receptor source: a man aged 25 to 40 in good health.

A note on this clone: One junction end disagrees with the germline gene, perhaps due to a read error. The chain recombines TRBV28 with TRBJ1-1, with D perhaps TRBD1 (6 bases). The CDR3 is 14 residues long. Germline V gene lookup returns CDR1 MDHEN and CDR2 SYDVKM. The CDR3 DNA follows: TGTGCCAGCAGACTCCAGGGGAGGAACAGTGAAGCTTTCTTT. This gives the protein CASRLQGRNSEAFF.

This sequence joins TRBV7-6 and TRBJ2-5, with 13 nucleotides matching TRBD2. Germline assignment: CDR1 SGHVS and CDR2 FNYEAQ. The CDR3 has 16 amino acids. The junction had 5 bases not matched to a gene; V was cut back by 5 bases and J by 2 bases. CDR3 protein: CASSPRLAGGQETQYF. The CDR3 DNA reads as TGTGCCAGCAGCCCTAGACTAGCGGGGGGTCAAGAGACCCAGTACTTC.

V is TRBV7-2 and J is TRBJ2-7; D is possibly TRBD2 (5 bases). Germline-derived CDR1 and CDR2 are SGHTA and FQGNSA. The CDR3 totals 15 residues. Between the trimmed V and J ends, which lost 1 base and 2 bases, there was a span of 12 bases. The CDR3 sequence: CASSLGGSWAYEQYF. The CDR3 nucleotides read TGTGCCAGCAGCTTAGGAGGGAGTTGGGCCTACGAGCAGTACTTC.

This clone came up a few times. The CDR3 reads CASSERADRDRTYEQYF. CDR3 coding DNA: TGTGCCAGCAGTGAAAGGGCGGACAGGGATCGTACCTACGAGCAGTACTTC. The rearrangement uses TRBV25-1 and TRBJ2-7; 8 nucleotides line up with TRBD1. This CDR3 comprises 17 residues. V was pared by 2 bases and J by 2 bases, with 11 bases of the junction left unmatched. Germline CDR1 MGHDK, CDR2 SYGVNS.

The chain combines TRBV7-6 with TRBJ2-5; 9 bases are a match to TRBD1. The CDR3 length is 14 residues. V was clipped by 5 bases and J by 6 bases; unmatched bases: 7. CDR1 is SGHVS, CDR2 FNYEAQ, per germline. In DNA, the CDR3 is TGTGCCAGCAGCACCCGGACAGGGGACCAGACCCAGTACTTC. Translation gives CASSTRTGDQTQYF. Full variable domain (rest looked up from reference TRBV7-6 and TRBJ2-5): GAGVSQSPRYKVTKRGQDVALRCDPISGHVSLYWYRQALGQGPEFLTYFNYEAQQDKSGLPNDRFSAERPEGSISTLTIQRTEQRDSAMYRCASSTRTGDQTQYFGPGTRLLVL.

The V and J genes are TRBV3-1 (or the pseudogene TRBV3-2) and TRBJ2-2; D is unresolved. Germline-derived CDR1 and CDR2 are LGHDT and YNNKEL (reference sequence). The CDR3 covers 16 residues. V lost 4 bases and J 5 bases, leaving 17 bases between the germline ends. The chain's CDR3 is CASSRDTSFWTGELFF. CDR3 coding DNA: TGTGCCAGCAGCCGCGACACCTCTTTCTGGACCGGGGAGCTGTTTTTT.